The sample holds a few counts of the clone carrying this T cell receptor (beta chain). The antigen remains undetermined. This record comes from a study of blood T cells in healthy people across ages. Per sample, at least 6 micrograms of total RNA were extracted. The study, taken as a whole, reports: Without sorted subsets, naive and antigen-experienced compartments could not be conclusively compared.

Using a J-beta primer mix together with a sample-barcoded 5' primer, a second PCR was run for about 7 to 12 cycles. Each cDNA molecule was tagged by a template-switch adaptor that had 12 random nucleotides. Samples each returned at least 3 million CDR3-containing paired-end reads. TCRdb re-called the 5' RACE reads with MiXCR, one entry per CDR3 protein. This sample has around 990,000 distinct CDR3 sequences, with approximately 38% found just once. The clonotype originates from a man aged 18 to 29 in good health. Sequenced sample: blood.

The CDR3 reads CSATPGQGPGELFF. CDR3 DNA: TGCAGTGCTACCCCGGGACAGGGGCCCGGGGAGCTGTTTTTT. The chain recombines TRBV20-1 with TRBJ2-2, with 10 bases that match TRBD1. CDR3 length equals 14 residues. The junction had 5 bases not matched to a gene; V was cut back by 4 bases and J by 6 bases. CDR1 is DFQATT and CDR2 is SNEGSKA in the germline V gene (reference sequence).